This passage covers 3 T cell receptor beta chains from one sample sequenced in a study of T-cell reconstitution after alpha-beta-depleted transplantation in children. Unique molecular identifiers were incorporated during preparation of the TCRbeta library. One entry per CDR3 protein results from TCRdb running MiXCR on the PCR reads. Altogether roughly 220,000 distinct CDR3 sequences are present, 12% being singletons, with the ten largest covering around 2.8%. This material consisted of PBMCs from the stem cell graft donor, taken from the stem cell graft. The receptor source for this set is a human donor who donated a stem cell graft to a child with acute lymphoblastic leukemia.

This clonotype has ten or more counts. The CDR3 nucleotides read TGTGCCAGCAGCCGCACGTACCAAGAGACCCAGTACTTC. Translated: CASSRTYQETQYF. V gene TRBV11-3 combines with J gene TRBJ2-5; D uncertain. The CDR3 covers 13 residues. Germline CDR1 is SGHNT and CDR2 is YENEEA. V lost 5 bases to trimming and J lost 0 bases, with 7 bases between them.

This clonotype was counted many times. The CDR3 coding sequence is TGTGCCAGCAGCTTGGAATCCTCCTACAATGAGCAGTTCTTC. Translating gives CASSLESSYNEQFF. The chain uses TRBV5-6 and TRBJ2-1; D remains unclear. Germline CDR1 SGHDT, CDR2 YYEEEE. The germline V and J ends were trimmed by 0 bases and 0 bases, with 4 bases remaining between them. CDR3 length equals 14 residues.

There are many counts of this clonotype. The chain uses TRBV10-3 and TRBJ2-7; the match to TRBD1 covers 9 bases. Trimming at V came to 10 bases and at J to 7 bases, leaving 11 bases not matched to a gene. Germline V CDR1 and CDR2: ENHRY, SYGVKD. The CDR3 has 13 residues. The CDR3 region has the DNA TGTGCCACCACCGGGACAGGGCTTCAAGAGCAGTACTTC. Its protein product is CATTGTGLQEQYF.